The 15 T cell receptor beta chains given below trace back to one sample, sequenced in a study of OX40 agonist ivuxolimab in advanced cancers. The protocol was immunoSEQ multiplex PCR, while the TCRdb copy is restricted to in-frame clones and leaves out a portion. The sample has approximately 75,000 clones; around 85% are singletons. The sample was CD4+ or CD8+ T cells sorted from blood, taken in a trial of the OX40 agonist ivuxolimab. These receptors all stem from an adult with an advanced solid tumor such as melanoma, head and neck, liver or kidney cancer.

Only one count was recorded for this clone. At the DNA level, this CDR3 is encoded by other sequences in the same sample as well. The chain couples TRBV7-2 to TRBJ2-7; 11 nucleotides align to TRBD2. J was trimmed by 3 bases and V by 3 bases; bases with no gene match: 7. The CDR3 contains 16 residues. The germline CDR1 and CDR2 sequences are SGHTA and FQGNSA. The CDR3 region is CASSFRLAGGRYEQYF. The DNA of the CDR3 is TGTGCCAGCAGCTTCAGGCTAGCGGGAGGCCGCTACGAGCAGTACTTC.

The chain combines TRBV30 with TRBJ2-6; the match to TRBD1 covers 8 bases. The CDR3 sequence is 16 residues long. Looked up from germline, CDR1 is GTSNPN and CDR2 is SVGIG (reference sequence). V lost 4 bases, J lost 0 bases, and 5 bases stayed unmatched. The CDR3 loop is CAWTRDRYSGANVLTF. The CDR3 region has the DNA TGTGCCTGGACTCGGGACAGGTACTCTGGGGCCAACGTCCTGACTTTC.

The V gene is TRBV7-2, the J gene TRBJ2-7, with 7 bases fitting TRBD2. CDR3 length: 15 amino acids. V shed 1 base and J 2 bases; nucleotides not matched to a gene: 5. Germline values: CDR1 SGHTA, CDR2 FQGNSA. The CDR3 DNA sequence: TGTGCCAGCAGCTTAGGGGGAGGGCCCACCTACGAGCAGTACTTC. This codes for CASSLGGGPTYEQYF.

The chain joins TRBV10-1 to TRBJ2-1; D is unclear. Germline V lookup: CDR1 WNHNN, CDR2 SYGVQD (reference sequence). V gave up 6 bases and J gave up 2 bases, with 11 bases separating them. CDR3 length equals 14 residues. DNA of the CDR3: TGCGCCAGCAGCGACTTCTTTACCTACAATGAGCAGTTCTTC. This sequence encodes CASSDFFTYNEQFF.

The V and J genes are TRBV18 and TRBJ2-5; TRBD1 agrees at 10 bases. CDR3 size: 15 residues. With 5 bases clipped from V and 5 bases from J, the junction kept 8 bases outside the gene matches. Germline V gene sequence: CDR1 KGHSH, CDR2 LQKENI. DNA of the CDR3: TGTGCCAGCTCATTTTTCGGGACAGGGGAGGAGACCCAGTACTTC. Its translation: CASSFFGTGEETQYF.

The chain is built from TRBV7-2 and TRBJ1-2; D uncertain. CDR3 size: 14 residues. V was clipped by 1 base and J by 4 bases, with 10 bases between them. Germline V gene lookup returns CDR1 SGHTA and CDR2 FQGNSA. In DNA, the CDR3 is TGTGCCAGCAGCTTAGGTACCGAAAGCTATGGCTACACCTTC. It specifies CASSLGTESYGYTF.

This clone was seen a single time. CDR3 bases: TGCGCCAGCAGCCCCCGACTAGCGGGAGAAGGCGAGCAGTACTTC. It encodes CASSPRLAGEGEQYF. This chain connects TRBV5-1 to TRBJ2-7; 12 nucleotides match TRBD2. The ends lost 4 bases at V and 6 bases at J; junction bases unmatched: 8. This CDR3 has 15 residues. CDR1 is SGHRS, CDR2 YFSETQ, per germline.

The V and J genes are TRBV5-1 and TRBJ2-5, with D uncertain. CDR3 size: 12 residues. The germline V gene has CDR1 SGHRS and CDR2 YFSETQ. Deletions cut 1 base from V and 0 bases from J, with 1 base between. The CDR3 DNA follows: TGCGCCAGCAGCTTGAACCAAGAGACCCAGTACTTC. It codes for CASSLNQETQYF.

V gene TRBV7-3 combines with J gene TRBJ2-1; D possibly corresponds to TRBD2 (5 bases). This CDR3 contains 16 residues. CDR1 is SGHTA and CDR2 is FQGTGA in the germline V gene. V was trimmed by 2 bases and J by 0 bases, leaving 11 bases between them. As DNA, the CDR3 is TGTGCCAGCAGCTTAGGTATAGCGAGCTCCTACAATGAGCAGTTCTTC. Translating gives CASSLGIASSYNEQFF.

This clone was seen just once. The CDR3 DNA is TGTGCCAGCAGCCAAGTGTATCCGGGTCCCTATGGCTACACCTTC. This translates into CASSQVYPGPYGYTF. The V and J genes are TRBV14 and TRBJ1-2; no clear D gene. Germline CDR1 SGHDN, CDR2 FVKESK. V lost 1 base to trimming and J lost 4 bases, with 13 bases between them. CDR3 size: 15 residues.

This clone is a singleton in its sample. The chain links TRBV4-3 to TRBJ2-1; 12 bases are shared with TRBD2. V shed 4 bases, J shed 5 bases, and the junction held 6 bases outside the gene matches. CDR1 LGHNA and CDR2 YSLEER come from the germline V gene. This CDR3 contains 16 residues. The CDR3 loop reads CASSLWTSGNNNEQFF. The CDR3 DNA reads as TGCGCCAGCAGCCTGTGGACTAGCGGGAATAACAATGAGCAGTTCTTC.

This chain joins TRBV7-2 and TRBJ2-5, with D possibly being TRBD1 or TRBD2 (6 bases each). There are 14 residues in the CDR3. With 5 bases removed from V and 5 bases from J, the gap between germline ends came to 15 bases. The V gene's germline CDR1 is SGHTA and CDR2 FQGNSA. CDR3 in DNA: TGTGCCAGCAGCCCATCGGGGGCTGGCGAGACCCAGTACTTC. This gives the protein CASSPSGAGETQYF.

The rearrangement links TRBV5-5 to TRBJ1-4; D not certain. Germline-derived CDR1 and CDR2 are SGHKS and YYEKEE (reference sequence). Trimming took off 4 bases at V and 4 bases at J, with 11 bases between the two ends. The CDR3 loop spans 14 amino acids. CDR3 nucleotides: TGTGCCAGCAGCCCGCGGGGTTATAATGAAAAACTGTTTTTT. Protein sequence: CASSPRGYNEKLFF.

The chain uses TRBV7-2 and TRBJ2-7; TRBD1 agrees at 10 bases. Germline lookup yields CDR1 SGHTA and CDR2 FQGNSA. V was clipped by 3 bases and J by 3 bases; unmatched bases: 5. CDR3 size: 15 residues. This chain's CDR3 is CASSFGTGDGYEQYF. Written as DNA, the CDR3 is TGTGCCAGCAGCTTCGGGACAGGGGACGGCTACGAGCAGTACTTC. Full variable domain (missing parts from reference TRBV7-2 and TRBJ2-7): GAGVSQSPSNKVTEKGKDVELRCDPISGHTALYWYRQSLGQGLEFLIYFQGNSAPDKSGLPSDRFSAERTGGSVSTLTIQRTQQEDSAVYLCASSFGTGDGYEQYFGPGTRLTVT.

With respect to this clone: Other DNA sequences in this specimen translate into the identical CDR3. V and J are TRBV5-6 and TRBJ2-5, with D uncertain. Deletions cut 1 base from V and 2 bases from J, with 0 bases between. This CDR3 region has 11 residues. CDR1 SGHDT and CDR2 YYEEEE come from the germline V gene. CDR3 protein: CASSLQETQYF. The CDR3 bases are TGTGCCAGCAGCTTGCAAGAGACCCAGTACTTC.